These 9 T cell receptor beta chains were sequenced from one sample in a study of blood T cell repertoires in COVID-19. Only in-frame clones appear in the TCRdb table, and some are missing; sequencing was by immunoSEQ multiplex PCR. The sample contains 130,000 to 150,000 clones, more than 75% of which appear only once. Sequences were obtained from peripheral blood. The receptors were gathered from a man in his fifties or sixties with acute or convalescent COVID-19.

The chain uses TRBV28 and TRBJ2-3, with TRBD1 matching over 8 bases. Germline CDR1 reads MDHEN; CDR2 reads SYDVKM. The CDR3 spans 15 residues. Trimming at V came to 4 bases and at J to 7 bases, leaving 10 bases not matched to a gene. The CDR3 DNA sequence: TGTGCCAGCAGTTCTACAGGGGGTATTGTGAATACGCAGTATTTT. Translating gives CASSSTGGIVNTQYF.

The chain employs TRBV24-1 and TRBJ2-2, with 7 bases matching TRBD1. Germline trimming cut 3 bases from V and 2 bases from J; bases unmatched to any gene: 8. This CDR3 has 17 residues. Germline CDR1 reads KGHDR; CDR2 reads SFDVKD. As DNA, the CDR3 is TGTGCCACCAGTGATCCCCGACAGGGTGACAACACCGGGGAGCTGTTTTTT. The encoded protein is CATSDPRQGDNTGELFF.

V usage is TRBV5-1 and J usage is TRBJ2-5; 12 nucleotides line up with TRBD2. The CDR3 length is 18 residues. V gave up 0 bases and J gave up 3 bases; unmatched junction bases: 9. Germline V gene data show CDR1 as SGHRS and CDR2 as YFSETQ. CDR3 in DNA: TGCGCCAGCAGCTTGGTCCCTCTAGCGGGAGGGATCAAAGAGACCCAGTACTTC. This sequence encodes CASSLVPLAGGIKETQYF. Supplemented by reference TRBV5-1 and TRBJ2-5, the full variable domain reads KAGVTQTPRYLIKTRGQQVTLSCSPISGHRSVSWYQQTPGQGLQFLFEYFSETQRNKGNFPGRFSGRQFSNSRSEMNVSTLELGDSALYLCASSLVPLAGGIKETQYFGPGTRLLVL.

The J gene is TRBJ2-2, the V gene TRBV7-2, with TRBD1 matching over 9 bases. CDR1 and CDR2 (germline): SGHTA, FQGNSA. The CDR3 spans 14 residues. The trim removed 4 bases at V and 5 bases at J, leaving 2 bases unmatched. The CDR3 protein is CASSSGTGTGELFF. CDR3 DNA sequence: TGTGCCAGCAGCTCCGGGACAGGGACCGGGGAGCTGTTTTTT.

The chain is built from TRBV14 and TRBJ2-3; weak D call: TRBD1 (6 bases). V shed 1 base and J shed 13 bases, with 18 bases lying between them. CDR1 SGHDN and CDR2 FVKESK come from the germline V gene. CDR3 length: 14 amino acids. The DNA of the CDR3 is TGTGCCAGCAGCCAAGTCTCCATTGAGGGGGTAGAGTATTTT. Protein sequence: CASSQVSIEGVEYF.

The J gene is TRBJ2-7, the V gene TRBV20-1, with D possibly matching TRBD1 (5 bases). The germline V and J ends were trimmed by 3 bases and 4 bases, with 16 bases remaining between them. Per germline, CDR1 DFQATT and CDR2 SNEGSKA (reference sequence). This CDR3 has 14 residues. CDR3 DNA: TGCAGTGCTAGTTTCCAGGATGGGGCGTACGAGCAGTACTTC. As protein: CSASFQDGAYEQYF.

This clone was counted a few times. V and J are TRBV28 and TRBJ1-5; D is possibly TRBD1 (5 bases). Germline CDR1 is MDHEN and CDR2 is SYDVKM. V was shortened by 7 bases and J by 4 bases, with 14 bases between the two germline ends. The CDR3 covers 14 residues. The CDR3 loop is CASTGGNGNQPQHF. In nucleotides, the CDR3 is TGTGCCAGCACGGGGGGAAATGGGAATCAGCCCCAGCATTTT.

This rearrangement joins TRBV11-2 to TRBJ1-6, with D unclear. The CDR3 has 13 amino acids. Germline-derived CDR1 and CDR2 are SGHAT and FQNNGV. Trimming left V 1 base short and J 7 bases short, with 5 bases between. The CDR3: CASSLGLNSPLHF. In nucleotides, the CDR3 is TGTGCCAGCAGCTTAGGTCTGAATTCACCCCTCCACTTT.

The chain is built from TRBV19 and TRBJ2-1; 11 bases are shared with TRBD2. V shed 11 bases, J shed 7 bases, and the junction held 19 bases outside the gene matches. CDR3 length: 17 residues. CDR1 LNHDA and CDR2 SQIVND come from the germline V gene (reference sequence). This chain's CDR3 is CASKGRTGTSGSNEQFF. CDR3 bases: TGTGCCTCGAAAGGTCGGACCGGGACTAGCGGTTCTAATGAGCAGTTCTTC.